This T cell receptor beta chain was found in a study of T cell responses to AZD1222 COVID-19 vaccine. Study results and caveats: Reports indicate that nearly half of spike-specific TCRs are directed at unmutated variant regions.

This CDR3 has 11 amino acids. Germline assignment: CDR1 DFQATT and CDR2 SNEGSKA (reference sequence). Data came from immunoSEQ multiplex PCR; TCRdb stores just in-frame clones and leaves some out. The sample lists about 150,000 clones, 80% to 95% seen once, with approximately 1.2% in the top ten. In regard to this clone: What it recognizes is unknown.

This clonotype was obtained from an adult who received the AZD1222 COVID-19 vaccine. V usage is TRBV20-1 and J usage is TRBJ1-4, with no clear D. The starting material was peripheral blood, obtained 28 days after the second AZD1222 dose. The CDR3: CALPPNEKLFF. CDR3 DNA: TGCGCCCTCCCACCGAATGAAAAACTGTTTTTT.